This T cell receptor beta chain was profiled in a study of shared clonotypes between healthy human individuals. As for the study in general: CD4 naive and CD4 memory each took three plates per donor, while CD8 naive took two and CD8 memory one.

Notes on this clone: The antigen is not known.

Sequencing used immunoSEQ multiplex PCR; TCRdb keeps in-frame clones, though not all of them. This table holds over 850,000 clones, more than 75% found once. Points from the study as a whole: Tissues were not sampled, only blood, and their repertoires likely differ. The study found 4.5% to 6% of naive CD4 clonotypes shared across a few donors.

The TCR originated in a man aged 18 to 35 in good health. Some clones in this sample may be carry-over from other donors' samples. Sequencing input: memory CD4+ T cells from PBMCs. As to subset: CD45RA-negative fraction.

CDR3 residues: CASSLQGTGELFF. In DNA, the CDR3 is TGTGCCAGCAGTCTCCAGGGGACCGGGGAGCTGTTTTTT. The chain recombines TRBV25-1 with TRBJ2-2, with D perhaps matching TRBD1 (6 bases). V was pared by 5 bases and J by 5 bases, with 9 bases between. The CDR3 spans 13 residues. CDR1 is MGHDK and CDR2 is SYGVNS in the germline V gene.